These T cell receptor beta chains were read from a single sample in a study of T-cell memory formation after mild COVID-19. MiXCR, run by TCRdb on the 5' RACE reads, gives a single entry per CDR3 protein. The table records about 130,000 distinct CDR3 sequences, roughly 24% of them present only once. Sample: PBMCs or a T cell subset sorted from them (not recorded which). Source of these receptors: an adult woman who had mild COVID-19 (a few samples of this study predate the infection). Cell type and time point are not known. Each CDR3 is given with its conserved first and last residue. Fields, in order: J gene, clone size, D gene, CDR3 length, V gene, CDR3 DNA, CDR3 protein. A D gene is named only where the DNA matches it firmly. The size of a clone is reported for some rows only, either as once, few or many, or as a class for expanded clones.

TRBJ2-5 few . 15 TRBV9 TGTGCCAGCAGCGCCCAGGACACAGTCCAAGAGACCCAGTACTTC CASSAQDTVQETQYF
TRBJ2-1 few . 15 TRBV5-1 TGCGCCAGCAGCTTGGCCAGGGGACTAAACAATGAGCAGTTCTTC CASSLARGLNNEQFF
TRBJ2-7 . TRBD2 16 TRBV20-1 TGCAGTGCTAGAACCGGGACTAGCGTTTTGTCCCACGAGCAGTACTTC CSARTGTSVLSHEQYF
TRBJ1-2 few . 14 TRBV7-9 TGTGCCAGCAGCGCCGGCCGGGACGCCTATGGCTACACCTTC CASSAGRDAYGYTF
TRBJ1-4 . TRBD1 13 TRBV29-1 TGCAGCGCCGGGACAGGGTCGTATGGAAAACTGTTTTTT CSAGTGSYGKLFF
TRBJ2-1 . . 15 TRBV6-2/TRBV6-3 TGTGCCAGCAGTTACTCGCTGCTTAGCCACAATGAGCAGTTCTTC CASSYSLLSHNEQFF
TRBJ1-2 few . 12 TRBV4-1 TGCGCCAGCAGCCAAGATGGACTAGGCTACACCTTC CASSQDGLGYTF
TRBJ2-7 few . 14 TRBV5-1 TGCGCCAGCAGCTTGGAACGGGGGGCCCACGAGCAGTACTTC CASSLERGAHEQYF
TRBJ2-7 . . 14 TRBV9 TGTGCCAGCAGCGTAGCGGACGAGACCTACGAGCAGTACTTC CASSVADETYEQYF
TRBJ1-1 . . 15 TRBV12-3/TRBV12-4 TGTGCCAGCACGCCGGGACGCTTTTTAGGCACTGAAGCTTTCTTT CASTPGRFLGTEAFF
TRBJ2-2 . TRBD2 15 TRBV12-3/TRBV12-4 TGTGCCAGCAGTCCACCACTAGCGATAGCCGGGGAGCTGTTTTTT CASSPPLAIAGELFF
TRBJ2-3 many . 13 TRBV18 TGTGCCAGCTCACCAAGGGCTCGAGATACGCAGTATTTT CASSPRARDTQYF
TRBJ2-7 . . 13 TRBV29-1 TGCAGCGTTGATGAGGGTTCTGACTACGAGAAGTACTTC CSVDEGSDYEKYF
TRBJ2-7 few . 11 TRBV29-1 TGCAGCGTTGAAGCACTCAGGGAGCAGTACTTC CSVEALREQYF
TRBJ2-5 . TRBD2 14 TRBV15 TGTGCCACCAGAGGACTAGCGGGAGAGGAGACCCAGTACTTC CATRGLAGEETQYF
TRBJ1-2 few . 17 TRBV7-9 TGTGCCAGCAGCTCGTCTCTTGGGTTACTGCTGTTCTATGGCTACACCTTC CASSSSLGLLLFYGYTF
TRBJ1-5 few . 16 TRBV3-1 TGTGCCAGCAGCCAAGTTCCGTTATCAGGGGATCAGCCCCAGCATTTT CASSQVPLSGDQPQHF
TRBJ2-1 . . 15 TRBV3-1 TGTGCCAGCAGCCAAGATCATAGCTCCTACAATGAGCAGTTCTTC CASSQDHSSYNEQFF
TRBJ2-1 . . 15 TRBV28 TGTGCCATCCAGGGGAGCAGCCAAATCTACAATGAGCAGTTCTTC CAIQGSSQIYNEQFF
TRBJ2-1 . . 17 TRBV5-1 TGCGCCAGCAGTTCTGTACCGGGAGATAGCTCCTACAATGAGCAGTTCTTC CASSSVPGDSSYNEQFF
TRBJ1-1 . . 14 TRBV4-1 TGCGCCAGCAGCCAAGACAGGGATAACACTGAAGCTTTCTTT CASSQDRDNTEAFF
TRBJ2-1 . . 15 TRBV4-1 TGCGCCAGCAGCCAAGGGCCAGGCAAGTACAATGAGCAGTTCTTC CASSQGPGKYNEQFF
TRBJ1-3 few . 14 TRBV11-2 TGTGCCAGCAGCCAAGGGGGCTCTGGAAACACCATATATTTT CASSQGGSGNTIYF
TRBJ1-2 . . 13 TRBV29-1 TGCAGCGTTCGGGCACTCAATGATTATGGCTACACCTTC CSVRALNDYGYTF
TRBJ1-1 . . 13 TRBV7-2 TGTGCCAGCAGCTTTTTAGGGGAGACTGAAGCTTTCTTT CASSFLGETEAFF
TRBJ2-7 few TRBD1 14 TRBV29-1 TGCAGCGTCTATACCGGGACAGGCAACTACGAGCAGTACTTC CSVYTGTGNYEQYF
TRBJ2-7 . . 13 TRBV7-9 TGTGCCAGCAGCGCACTGAGCTCCTACGAGCAGTACTTC CASSALSSYEQYF
TRBJ2-7 few TRBD1 16 TRBV12-3/TRBV12-4 TGTGCCAGCAGTTTAACGCCCGGACAGGGGCCCTACGAGCAGTACTTC CASSLTPGQGPYEQYF